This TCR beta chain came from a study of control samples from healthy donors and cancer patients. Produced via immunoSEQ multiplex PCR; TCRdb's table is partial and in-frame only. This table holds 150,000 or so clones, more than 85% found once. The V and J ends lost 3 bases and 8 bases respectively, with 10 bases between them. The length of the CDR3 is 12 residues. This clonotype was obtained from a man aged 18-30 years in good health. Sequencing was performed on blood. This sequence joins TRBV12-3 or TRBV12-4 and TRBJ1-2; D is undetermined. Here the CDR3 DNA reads TGTGCCAGCAGTTTGACGCGATCCGGCTACACCTTC. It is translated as CASSLTRSGYTF.